This entry concerns a single TCR beta chain. This sample was taken from a study of blood T cell repertoires in COVID-19. Background on the study: Some COVID-19 samples were acute and others convalescent; all came from the United States, Italy and Spain.

Original analysis: For nucleated cells, counts were estimated from reference gene primer amplification. Clones were read by immunoSEQ multiplex PCR, and TCRdb kept only the in-frame ones, dropping some. For V, J and clone size, that table is used; D and trimming come from the DNA. Of 150,000 to 200,000 clones listed, approximately 88% were seen once; the top ten hold 6.5% to 8.5%. The V end lost 0 bases, the J end lost 2 bases, and 11 bases lay between the germline ends. The germline V gene encodes CDR1 SGDLS and CDR2 YYNGEE. CDR3 length equals 15 residues. Sequenced material: PBMCs or T cells enriched from blood (not recorded which). The sequence derives from a woman aged 45-65 years who had recovered from COVID-19. The chain joins TRBV9 to TRBJ1-2; possibly TRBD1 for D (5 bases). The CDR3 sequence is CASSVGGGSNYGYTF. The CDR3 DNA reads as TGTGCCAGCAGCGTAGGTGGGGGGTCCAACTATGGCTACACCTTC.